This T cell receptor (beta chain) appears in the sequencing data of a study of blood T cell repertoires in COVID-19. This clone has a single count. Original data processing: Cell counts per sample came from amplifying reference gene primers. The protocol was immunoSEQ multiplex PCR, while the TCRdb copy is restricted to in-frame clones and leaves out a portion. The V and J calls and clone size are taken from that table; D and trimming were inferred from the DNA. Of under 130,000 clones listed, 75% to 90% are singletons. This CDR3 is built from 13 residues. V was cut by 6 bases and J by 2 bases, with 10 bases left in between. Germline V gene sequence: CDR1 MDHEN, CDR2 SYDVKM.

Sequencing was performed on peripheral blood. The chain is built from TRBV28 and TRBJ1-2; TRBD1 is a possible D gene (6 bases). The sequence was collected from a human donor in a cohort sampled during active or convalescent COVID-19. This chain's CDR3 is CASSLDRNYGYTF. The DNA for the CDR3 is TGTGCCAGCAGCCTGGACAGAAACTATGGCTACACCTTC.